A single sample is the source of the 25 T cell receptor beta chains below, sequenced in a study of identical twins. Each CDR3 protein is one row after TCRdb ran MiXCR on the 5' RACE reads. The data show about 190,000 distinct CDR3 sequences, with roughly 15% seen just once and 35% to 50% held by the top ten. These data also featured in a second study, about T cells expressing NK-cell markers.

Material: CD8+ T cells sorted from blood. The source is a young woman in good health.

The V and J genes are TRBV7-6 and TRBJ2-3; D possibly uses TRBD1 or TRBD2 (5 bases each). Germline CDR1 and CDR2: SGHVS and FNYEAQ. V was trimmed by 2 bases and J by 2 bases, leaving 14 bases between them. CDR3 length: 16 amino acids. CDR3 sequence (DNA): TGTGCCAGCAGCTTACCACCGGGACCGATCACAGATACGCAGTATTTT. Translation gives CASSLPPGPITDTQYF.

In this sample, this clonotype turned up a few times. CDR3 sequence reads: CASRAGGYGYTF. For the CDR3, the DNA is TGTGCCAGCAGAGCAGGGGGCTATGGCTACACCTTC. The chain recombines TRBV6-5 with TRBJ1-2, with 7 positions matching TRBD1. The V gene's germline CDR1 is MNHEY and CDR2 SVGAGI. J was trimmed by 4 bases and V by 6 bases; bases with no gene match: 2. The CDR3 is made up of 12 amino acids.

V and J are TRBV5-6 and TRBJ2-7, with D uncertain. This CDR3 spans 13 amino acids. Germline CDR1 reads SGHDT; CDR2 reads YYEEEE. The V gene lost 7 bases and the J gene lost 6 bases, with 17 bases spanning the gap. DNA of the CDR3: TGTGCCAGCGGCCCCGGACGCCTCTGCGAGCAGTACTTC. Its translation: CASGPGRLCEQYF.

The chain links TRBV9 to TRBJ2-5; a weak D match, TRBD2 (5 bases). Germline CDR1 is SGDLS and CDR2 is YYNGEE. V lost 4 bases to trimming and J lost 0 bases, with 10 bases between them. There are 14 residues in the CDR3. The CDR3 reads CASSSRLNQETQYF. The DNA of the CDR3 is TGTGCCAGCAGCTCACGACTAAACCAAGAGACCCAGTACTTC.

The sample holds many counts of this clonotype. The genes are TRBV2 and TRBJ2-1; D might be TRBD1 (5 bases). Per germline, CDR1 SNHLY and CDR2 FYNNEI. V was cut by 8 bases and J by 8 bases, with 13 bases left in between. CDR3 size: 12 residues. The CDR3 loop is CASLPSGHEQFF. CDR3 in DNA: TGTGCCAGCTTGCCCTCAGGGCATGAGCAGTTCTTC.

V is TRBV9 and J is TRBJ2-3, with D possibly being TRBD2 (6 bases). V lost 2 bases and J 6 bases, leaving 16 bases between the germline ends. The CDR3 totals 15 residues. Germline values: CDR1 SGDLS, CDR2 YYNGEE. This chain's CDR3 is CASSVGGMYSDTQYF. The CDR3 bases are TGTGCCAGCAGCGTTGGCGGGATGTATTCGGATACGCAGTATTTT.

The chain has TRBV4-3 and TRBJ2-7, with TRBD1 matching over 8 bases. The V and J ends lost 4 bases and 6 bases, in that order; junction bases with no gene match: 8. Looked up from germline, CDR1 is LGHNA and CDR2 is YSLEER. The CDR3 is 14 amino acids. The DNA for the CDR3 is TGCGCCAGCAGCCCTGGACAGGGCCCGGGCGAGCAGTACTTC. This translates into CASSPGQGPGEQYF.

In DNA form, the CDR3 reads TGCGCCAGCAGCTGCGCCTCCAAACTAGCGGGAGGGCCCTGCGTGCAGTACTTC. Protein: CASSCASKLAGGPCVQYF. The genes are TRBV5-1 and TRBJ2-7; TRBD2 aligns across 13 bases. Germline V lookup: CDR1 SGHRS, CDR2 YFSETQ. V trimming: 3 bases; J trimming: 9 bases; junction bases outside the gene matches: 18. The CDR3 contains 18 residues.

This clonotype was seen a handful of times. The chain uses TRBV10-1 and TRBJ2-1; the D gene is possibly TRBD2 (5 bases). CDR1 WNHNN and CDR2 SYGVQD come from the germline V gene (reference sequence). The CDR3 extends over 14 amino acids. Trimming stripped 2 bases from V and 10 bases from J, with 15 bases between. The CDR3 protein is CASSEPPSGSEQFF. CDR3 DNA: TGCGCCAGCAGTGAGCCCCCGTCGGGATCGGAGCAGTTCTTC.

The chain links TRBV2 to TRBJ2-1; tentative D call: TRBD2 (6 bases). Trimming removed 6 bases from V and 2 bases from J, with 11 bases in between. CDR3 length: 14 residues. The germline V gene has CDR1 SNHLY and CDR2 FYNNEI. The CDR3 DNA reads as TGTGCCAGCAGGTTAGGGGAGGCCTACAATGAGCAGTTCTTC. Its protein is CASRLGEAYNEQFF.

This sequence joins TRBV9 and TRBJ2-1; 14 bases align to TRBD2. With V trimmed by 3 bases and J by 7 bases, 9 bases remained unmatched. The V gene's germline CDR1 is SGDLS and CDR2 YYNGEE. The CDR3 loop spans 17 amino acids. CDR3 protein: CASSGRTSGGPLNEQFF. The CDR3 nucleotides are TGTGCCAGCAGCGGCAGGACTAGCGGGGGGCCTCTTAATGAGCAGTTCTTC.

The table lists this clonotype with a few counts. The chain carries TRBV7-6 and TRBJ2-7, with a weak D call TRBD2 (5 bases). The CDR3 consists of 15 residues. Germline CDR1 reads SGHVS; CDR2 reads FNYEAQ. V lost 5 bases, J lost 2 bases, and 16 bases lay in between. The CDR3 DNA reads TGTGCCAGCAGCAAGAACCTAGGACTCCCCTACGAGCAGTACTTC. Protein sequence: CASSKNLGLPYEQYF.

This clonotype was seen many times. This chain uses TRBV7-9 with TRBJ2-1; the D is unclear. The length of the CDR3 is 12 residues. Germline loops: CDR1 SEHNR, CDR2 FQNEAQ (reference sequence). Trimming removed 3 bases from V and 8 bases from J, with 8 bases in between. The CDR3 reads CASSFATYEQFF. For the CDR3, the DNA is TGTGCCAGCAGCTTCGCTACGTATGAGCAGTTCTTC.

This clonotype appeared a few times. The CDR3 region has the DNA TGTGCCAGCAGAAAGCTACAGGAAATCTGGGGCGAGCAGTACTTC. It specifies CASRKLQEIWGEQYF. The chain recombines TRBV5-6 with TRBJ2-7, with D perhaps matching TRBD1 (5 bases). CDR1 is SGHDT and CDR2 is YYEEEE in the germline V gene. V gave up 5 bases and J gave up 6 bases, with 21 bases separating them. CDR3 length: 15 amino acids.

This clonotype came up a few times. The chain couples TRBV9 to TRBJ2-6; D possibly corresponds to TRBD1 (6 bases). The V end was cut by 5 bases, the J end by 0 bases, with 9 bases between. CDR3 length: 15 residues. Germline V gene lookup returns CDR1 SGDLS and CDR2 YYNGEE. The DNA of the CDR3 is TGTGCCAGCAGTGAGACAGGCTCTGGGGCCAACGTCCTGACTTTC. Its translation: CASSETGSGANVLTF. Full variable domain (missing parts from reference TRBV9 and TRBJ2-6): DSGVTQTPKHLITATGQRVTLRCSPRSGDLSVYWYQQSLDQGLQFLIQYYNGEERAKGNILERFSAQQFPDLHSELNLSSLELGDSALYFCASSETGSGANVLTFGAGSRLTVL.

This clonotype was picked up many times. The chain has TRBV6-5 and TRBJ2-4, with unresolved D. Trimming cost V 2 bases and J 0 bases, with 11 bases left between them. Germline V gene data show CDR1 as MNHEY and CDR2 as SVGAGI. The CDR3 consists of 16 residues. CDR3 loop: CASSYAPILAKNIQYF. CDR3 DNA: TGTGCCAGCAGTTACGCACCGATACTAGCCAAAAACATTCAGTACTTC.

CDR3 coding DNA: TGTGCCAGCAGCTCCGTCGGGGCCGGGGGCTACACCTTC. Translation: CASSSVGAGGYTF. The V call is TRBV13, the J call TRBJ1-2, with a possible D match to TRBD1 (5 bases). This CDR3 has 13 amino acids. CDR1 is PRHDT and CDR2 is FYEKMQ in the germline V gene (reference sequence). With 4 bases removed from V and 8 bases from J, the gap between germline ends came to 14 bases.

This clonotype was seen more than once but under ten times. The genes are TRBV7-9 and TRBJ2-4; no reliable D call. This CDR3 is 14 amino acids long. V shed 5 bases and J shed 5 bases, with 13 bases lying between them. CDR1 is SEHNR, CDR2 FQNEAQ, per germline (reference sequence). The CDR3 reads CASSLLPAENIQYF. The DNA for the CDR3 is TGTGCCAGCAGCCTCCTTCCGGCGGAAAACATTCAGTACTTC. Full variable domain (missing parts from reference TRBV7-9 and TRBJ2-4): DTGVSQNPRHKITKRGQNVTFRCDPISEHNRLYWYRQTLGQGPEFLTYFQNEAQLEKSRLLSDRFSAERPKGSFSTLEIQRTEQGDSAMYLCASSLLPAENIQYFGAGTRLSVL.

In DNA, the CDR3 is TGTGCCATGGGCCCTGGACAGGGTGGGATTGGGGCCAACGTCCTGACTTTC. Its translation: CAMGPGQGGIGANVLTF. V gene TRBV5-3 combines with J gene TRBJ2-6; 8 bases are a match to TRBD1. TRBV5-3 is assigned to the ORF class and has an uncertain function. With V trimmed by 9 bases and J by 3 bases, 14 bases remained unmatched. The CDR3 totals 17 residues.

This clonotype was counted a few times. The chain recombines TRBV7-9 with TRBJ2-1; 11 bases are a match to TRBD2. Germline V gives CDR1 SEHNR, CDR2 FQNEAQ (reference sequence). This CDR3 has 15 amino acids. J was trimmed by 8 bases and V by 8 bases; bases with no gene match: 11. The CDR3 nucleotides read TGTGCCAGCCCCGAACTAGCGGGAGACTTGGATGAGCAGTTCTTC. Encoded protein: CASPELAGDLDEQFF.

This clonotype has at least ten counts. The chain joins TRBV7-2 to TRBJ2-2; 12 bases align to TRBD2. The germline gives CDR1 SGHTA, CDR2 FQGNSA. Trimming at V came to 1 base and at J to 4 bases, leaving 4 bases not matched to a gene. There are 17 residues in the CDR3. The CDR3: CASSLVGLAGGTGELFF. CDR3 bases: TGTGCCAGCAGCTTAGTGGGACTAGCGGGCGGCACCGGGGAGCTGTTTTTT.

This chain connects TRBV5-6 to TRBJ2-2; D is undetermined. V was clipped by 0 bases and J by 4 bases, with 7 bases between them. From germline, CDR1 is SGHDT and CDR2 YYEEEE. CDR3 length: 14 residues. CDR3 residues: CASSLGVGTGELFF. In DNA form, the CDR3 reads TGTGCCAGCAGCTTGGGCGTGGGCACCGGGGAGCTGTTTTTT.

This clonotype occurred a few times. The gene calls are TRBV27 and TRBJ1-5; D perhaps matches TRBD1 (6 bases). The CDR3 runs 15 residues. Per germline, CDR1 MNHEY and CDR2 SMNVEV (reference sequence). Deletions cut 3 bases from V and 2 bases from J, with 11 bases between. CDR3 region: CASSFSRGGNQPQHF. CDR3 coding DNA: TGTGCCAGCAGTTTCTCCAGGGGAGGCAATCAGCCCCAGCATTTT.

The chain uses TRBV12-3 or TRBV12-4 and TRBJ2-2; D is unresolved. This CDR3 comprises 12 residues. V was trimmed by 5 bases and J by 7 bases, leaving 8 bases between them. The CDR3 region is CASSPFDGELFF. The CDR3 DNA reads TGTGCCAGCAGTCCCTTCGACGGGGAGCTGTTTTTT.

This chain links TRBV9 with TRBJ2-1, with 13 bases matching TRBD2. J gave up 9 bases and V 2 bases, and 8 bases lay outside the gene matches. CDR1 is SGDLS and CDR2 is YYNGEE in the germline V gene. The CDR3 spans 16 residues. This CDR3 is CASSVELAGGAVEQFF. CDR3 DNA sequence: TGTGCCAGCAGCGTCGAACTAGCGGGAGGGGCCGTTGAGCAGTTCTTC.